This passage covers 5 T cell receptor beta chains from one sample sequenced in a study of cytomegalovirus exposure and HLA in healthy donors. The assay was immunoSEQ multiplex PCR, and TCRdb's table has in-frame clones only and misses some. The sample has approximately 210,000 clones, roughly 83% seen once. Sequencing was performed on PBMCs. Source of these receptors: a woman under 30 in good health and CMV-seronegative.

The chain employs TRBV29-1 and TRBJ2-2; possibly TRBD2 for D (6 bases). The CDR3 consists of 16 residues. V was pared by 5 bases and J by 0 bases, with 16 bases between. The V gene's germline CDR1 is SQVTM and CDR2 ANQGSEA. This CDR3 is CSVSGTHNANTGELFF. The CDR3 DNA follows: TGCAGCGTTTCCGGGACTCACAACGCGAACACCGGGGAGCTGTTTTTT.

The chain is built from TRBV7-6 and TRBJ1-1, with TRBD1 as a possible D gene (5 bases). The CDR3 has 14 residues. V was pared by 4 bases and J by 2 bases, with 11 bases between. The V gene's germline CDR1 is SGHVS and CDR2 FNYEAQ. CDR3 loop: CASSSGRVNTEAFF. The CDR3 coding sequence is TGTGCCAGCAGCTCCGGCAGGGTAAACACTGAAGCTTTCTTT. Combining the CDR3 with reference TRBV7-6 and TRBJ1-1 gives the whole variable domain GAGVSQSPRYKVTKRGQDVALRCDPISGHVSLYWYRQALGQGPEFLTYFNYEAQQDKSGLPNDRFSAERPEGSISTLTIQRTEQRDSAMYRCASSSGRVNTEAFFGQGTRLTVV.

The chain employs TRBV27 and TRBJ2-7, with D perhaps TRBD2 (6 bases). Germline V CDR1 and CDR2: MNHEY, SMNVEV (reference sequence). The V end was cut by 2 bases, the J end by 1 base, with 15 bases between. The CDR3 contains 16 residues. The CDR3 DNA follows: TGTGCCAGCAGTTTAGATGCTAGGGACTTATCCTACGAGCAGTACTTC. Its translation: CASSLDARDLSYEQYF.

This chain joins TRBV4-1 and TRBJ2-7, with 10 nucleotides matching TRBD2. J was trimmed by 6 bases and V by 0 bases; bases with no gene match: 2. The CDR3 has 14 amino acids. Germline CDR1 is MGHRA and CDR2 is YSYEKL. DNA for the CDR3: TGCGCCAGCAGCCAAGATAGGACTAGCGGCGAGCAGTACTTC. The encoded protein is CASSQDRTSGEQYF.

CDR3 amino acids: CASSTGGSPETQYF. CDR3 sequence (DNA): TGTGCCAGCAGTACGGGCGGGAGCCCTGAGACCCAGTACTTC. The chain has TRBV28 and TRBJ2-5, with 7 bases that match TRBD2. The CDR3 has 14 residues. The germline V gene has CDR1 MDHEN and CDR2 SYDVKM. With V trimmed by 5 bases and J by 5 bases, 8 bases remained unmatched.